The 8 T cell receptor beta chains presented below share a single source sample, sequenced in a study of vaccination and CD4 T cells after COVID-19. Cultured CD4+ T cell DNA underwent sequencing with the Oncomine TCR Beta short-read assay. TCRdb redid the calling of the PCR reads with MiXCR, one entry per CDR3 protein. The table has 13,000 or so distinct CDR3 sequences, 79% seen once. These receptors lack a known antigen. The treatment: roughly 10-day PBMC culture with coronavirus spike peptide pools or control peptides (ViraFEST assay). The specimen was CD4+ T cells from blood, cultured in vitro. The receptor source for this set is a human donor who had recovered from COVID-19.

This chain links TRBV28 with TRBJ2-7; the match to TRBD2 covers 10 bases. Trimming took 7 bases from V and 4 from J; bases not matched to a gene: 13. Per the germline V gene, CDR1 is MDHEN and CDR2 is SYDVKM. The CDR3 has 16 amino acids. The CDR3 sequence is CASTPGSWTSGYEQYF. The CDR3 DNA sequence: TGTGCCAGCACCCCTGGTTCGTGGACTAGCGGTTACGAGCAGTACTTC. Complete variable domain (other parts from reference TRBV28 and TRBJ2-7): DVKVTQSSRYLVKRTGEKVFLECVQDMDHENMFWYRQDPGLGLRLIYFSYDVKMKEKGDIPEGYSVSREKKERFSLILESASTNQTSMYLCASTPGSWTSGYEQYFGPGTRLTVT.

This clonotype was recorded once. J is TRBJ1-1 and V is TRBV7-8; 9 nucleotides agree with TRBD1. The junction had 6 bases not matched to a gene; V was cut back by 0 bases and J by 4 bases. CDR3 length: 16 amino acids. Germline V gene sequence: CDR1 SGHVS, CDR2 FQNEAQ. CDR3 bases: TGTGCCAGCAGCTTAGCGGCGGGGACAGGGCCCACTGAAGCTTTCTTT. It yields the protein CASSLAAGTGPTEAFF.

By frequency in the sample, this clonotype is medium-sized. The V call is TRBV28, the J call TRBJ2-7, with a weak D call TRBD2 (5 bases). Germline lookup yields CDR1 MDHEN and CDR2 SYDVKM. The CDR3 sequence is 15 residues long. Trimming shortened V by 6 bases and J by 7 bases, and 22 bases separated the two germline ends. The CDR3 here is CASSTPTRMVGEQYF. In nucleotides, the CDR3 is TGTGCCAGCAGCACTCCAACTAGGATGGTCGGGGAGCAGTACTTC.

The V and J genes are TRBV5-1 and TRBJ2-7; 7 nucleotides agree with TRBD1. CDR1 is SGHRS and CDR2 is YFSETQ in the germline V gene. This CDR3 is built from 13 residues. V shed 3 bases, J shed 2 bases, and the junction held 2 bases outside the gene matches. CDR3 coding DNA: TGCGCCAGCAGCTCGGGACAGCCCTACGAGCAGTACTTC. Translated, it gives CASSSGQPYEQYF. The complete variable domain, with remaining parts taken from reference TRBV5-1 and TRBJ2-7, reads KAGVTQTPRYLIKTRGQQVTLSCSPISGHRSVSWYQQTPGQGLQFLFEYFSETQRNKGNFPGRFSGRQFSNSRSEMNVSTLELGDSALYLCASSSGQPYEQYFGPGTRLTVT.

The chain links TRBV20-1 to TRBJ1-5; D possibly corresponds to TRBD1 (5 bases). This CDR3 region has 14 residues. Germline loops: CDR1 DFQATT, CDR2 SNEGSKA (reference sequence). The germline V and J ends were trimmed by 6 bases and 3 bases, with 15 bases remaining between them. The CDR3 nucleotides are TGCAGTGCCGGAGCGAGACAGTACAATCAGCCCCAGCATTTT. Amino acids: CSAGARQYNQPQHF.

This chain uses TRBV9 with TRBJ1-1; D gene ambiguous. V lost 3 bases and J 3 bases, leaving 15 bases between the germline ends. CDR3 length: 15 residues. CDR1 and CDR2 (germline): SGDLS, YYNGEE. CDR3 region: CASSGRVGLDTEAFF. The CDR3 coding sequence is TGTGCCAGCAGCGGGAGGGTCGGACTGGACACTGAAGCTTTCTTT.

The rearrangement joins TRBV7-2 to TRBJ2-7, with 10 bases aligning to TRBD2. The CDR3 runs 15 residues. Unmatched junction bases numbered 7, after V lost 3 bases and J lost 5 bases. Germline V gene data show CDR1 as SGHTA and CDR2 as FQGNSA. The CDR3 DNA follows: TGTGCCAGCAGCTTTAACGGTCTAGCGGGAGACGAGCAGTACTTC. Translating gives CASSFNGLAGDEQYF.

This chain links TRBV27 with TRBJ1-2; TRBD1 matches at 7 bases. Germline CDR1 MNHEY, CDR2 SMNVEV (reference sequence). The trim removed 6 bases at V and 1 base at J, leaving 8 bases unmatched. There are 15 residues in the CDR3. The CDR3 here is CASRNRDRLNYGYTF. The CDR3 DNA follows: TGTGCCAGCAGGAACCGGGACAGACTTAACTATGGCTACACCTTC.